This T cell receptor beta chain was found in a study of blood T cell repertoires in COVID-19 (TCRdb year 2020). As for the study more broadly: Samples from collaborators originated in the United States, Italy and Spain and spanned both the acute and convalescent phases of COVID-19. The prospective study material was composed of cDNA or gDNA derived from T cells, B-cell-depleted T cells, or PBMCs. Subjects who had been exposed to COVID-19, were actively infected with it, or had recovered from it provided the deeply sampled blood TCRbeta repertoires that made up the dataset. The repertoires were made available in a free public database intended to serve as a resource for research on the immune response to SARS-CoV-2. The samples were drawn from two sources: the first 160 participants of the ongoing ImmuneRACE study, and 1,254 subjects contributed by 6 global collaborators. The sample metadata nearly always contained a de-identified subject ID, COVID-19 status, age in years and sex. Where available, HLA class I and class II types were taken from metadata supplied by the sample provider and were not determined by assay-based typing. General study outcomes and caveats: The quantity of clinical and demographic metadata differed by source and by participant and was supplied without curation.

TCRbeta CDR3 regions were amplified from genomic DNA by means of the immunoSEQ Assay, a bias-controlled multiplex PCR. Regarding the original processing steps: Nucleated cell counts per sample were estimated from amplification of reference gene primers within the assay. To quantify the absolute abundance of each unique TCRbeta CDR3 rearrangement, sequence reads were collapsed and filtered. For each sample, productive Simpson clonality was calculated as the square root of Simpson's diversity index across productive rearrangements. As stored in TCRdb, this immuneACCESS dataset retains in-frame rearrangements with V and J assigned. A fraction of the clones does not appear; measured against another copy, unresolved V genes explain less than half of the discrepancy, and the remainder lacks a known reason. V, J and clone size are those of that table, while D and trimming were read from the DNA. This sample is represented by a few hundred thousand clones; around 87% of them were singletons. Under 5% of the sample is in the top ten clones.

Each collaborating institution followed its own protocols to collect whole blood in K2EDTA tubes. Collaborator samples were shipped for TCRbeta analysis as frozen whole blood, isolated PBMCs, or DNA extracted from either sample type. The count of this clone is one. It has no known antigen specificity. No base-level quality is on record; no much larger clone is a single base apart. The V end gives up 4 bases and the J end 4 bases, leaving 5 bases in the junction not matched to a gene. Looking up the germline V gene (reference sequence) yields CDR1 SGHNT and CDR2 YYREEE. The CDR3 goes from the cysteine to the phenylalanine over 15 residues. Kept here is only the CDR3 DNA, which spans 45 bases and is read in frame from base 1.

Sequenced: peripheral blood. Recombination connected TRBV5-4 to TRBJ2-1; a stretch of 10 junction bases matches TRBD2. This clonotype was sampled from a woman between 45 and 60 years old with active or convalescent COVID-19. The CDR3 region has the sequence CASSPRTSGYNEQFF. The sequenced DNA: TGTGCCAGCAGCCCCCGGACTAGCGGTTACAATGAGCAGTTCTTC.